This passage covers 17 T cell receptor beta chains from one sample sequenced in a study of control samples from healthy donors and cancer patients. TCRdb keeps only in-frame clones here, not all; method: immunoSEQ multiplex PCR. This sample has about 47,000 clones, with 80% found just once. Input material: blood. These receptor sequences come from a man aged 65 to 79 in good health.

The rearrangement links TRBV5-1 to TRBJ2-3; 7 nucleotides line up with TRBD2. This CDR3 has 15 residues. Germline V gene lookup returns CDR1 SGHRS and CDR2 YFSETQ. Losses at the gene ends were 6 bases for V and 4 bases for J; bases not matched to a gene: 11. The CDR3: CASTPAAGVPDTQYF. As DNA, the CDR3 is TGCGCCAGCACCCCGGCGGCGGGAGTCCCAGATACGCAGTATTTT. The variable domain in full, completed from reference TRBV5-1 and TRBJ2-3, reads KAGVTQTPRYLIKTRGQQVTLSCSPISGHRSVSWYQQTPGQGLQFLFEYFSETQRNKGNFPGRFSGRQFSNSRSEMNVSTLELGDSALYLCASTPAAGVPDTQYFGPGTRLTVL.

V gene TRBV5-1 combines with J gene TRBJ1-1; TRBD1 matches 9 bases. Trimming at V came to 4 bases and at J to 10 bases, leaving 14 bases not matched to a gene. CDR1 is SGHRS, CDR2 YFSETQ, per germline. The CDR3 contains 15 residues. CDR3 residues: CASSILSGQGRAAFF. The CDR3 bases are TGCGCCAGCAGCATACTCTCGGGACAGGGTCGGGCAGCTTTCTTT.

This chain joins TRBV7-8 and TRBJ1-2, with D possibly TRBD1 on 5 matching bases. Trimming took 5 bases from V and 2 from J, leaving 18 bases between them. The CDR3 runs 16 residues. Germline CDR1 reads SGHVS; CDR2 reads FQNEAQ. CDR3 region: CASSPRPAGGNYGYTF. CDR3 DNA sequence: TGTGCCAGCAGCCCTCGACCGGCCGGGGGAAACTATGGCTACACCTTC.

J is TRBJ1-1 and V is TRBV6-5, with D maybe TRBD1 (5 bases). V shed 4 bases and J shed 0 bases, with 15 bases lying between them. This CDR3 comprises 16 residues. Germline V gene lookup returns CDR1 MNHEY and CDR2 SVGAGI. CDR3 loop: CASSSGYEGMNTEAFF. Written as DNA, the CDR3 is TGTGCCAGCAGTTCCGGTTATGAGGGGATGAACACTGAAGCTTTCTTT.

In this sample, this clone turned up a few times. The rearrangement uses TRBV9 and TRBJ2-7; D remains ambiguous. Deletions cut 0 bases from V and 6 bases from J, with 13 bases between. The CDR3 runs to 14 residues. Germline loops: CDR1 SGDLS, CDR2 YYNGEE. CDR3 region: CASSVVEDPSEQYF. CDR3 nucleotides: TGTGCCAGCAGCGTAGTGGAAGACCCCTCCGAGCAGTACTTC.

V and J are TRBV30 and TRBJ2-7; the D gene could be TRBD1 or TRBD2 (6 bases each). Germline CDR1 reads GTSNPN; CDR2 reads SVGIG (reference sequence). With 2 bases removed from V and 7 bases from J, the gap between germline ends came to 15 bases. The CDR3 is 13 amino acids. The CDR3 sequence: CAWSRGVYPEQYF. The CDR3 bases are TGTGCCTGGAGTAGGGGGGTGTATCCTGAGCAGTACTTC.

CDR3 amino acids: CASSPFRTGKGTQYF. The CDR3 nucleotides read TGTGCCAGCAGCCCCTTCCGGACAGGGAAAGGGACCCAGTACTTC. V gene TRBV28 combines with J gene TRBJ2-5, with 8 bases aligning to TRBD1. Looked up from germline, CDR1 is MDHEN and CDR2 is SYDVKM. J was trimmed by 7 bases and V by 6 bases; bases with no gene match: 13. CDR3 size: 15 residues.

V is TRBV5-1 and J is TRBJ1-2, with 12 positions matching TRBD1. The junction had 9 bases not matched to a gene; V was cut back by 4 bases and J by 8 bases. The CDR3 totals 15 residues. In germline, CDR1 is SGHRS, CDR2 YFSETQ. Here the CDR3 reads CASSPETGTGGGYTF. CDR3 sequence (DNA): TGCGCCAGCAGCCCCGAAACCGGGACAGGGGGCGGCTACACCTTC.

J is TRBJ1-2 and V is TRBV5-5, with 10 bases matching TRBD1. The J segment lost 5 bases and the V segment lost 4 bases, leaving 5 bases of the junction unmatched. Germline values: CDR1 SGHKS, CDR2 YYEKEE (reference sequence). CDR3 length equals 14 residues. The CDR3, as DNA: TGTGCCAGCAGCGCCCGGGACAGGGGATATGGCTACACCTTC. Its translation: CASSARDRGYGYTF.

The chain joins TRBV9 to TRBJ2-2; 7 bases fit TRBD1. This CDR3 region has 17 residues. J gave up 4 bases and V 0 bases, and 9 bases lay outside the gene matches. From germline, CDR1 is SGDLS and CDR2 YYNGEE. CDR3 amino acids: CASSVVATGWGTGELFF. The DNA of the CDR3 is TGTGCCAGCAGCGTAGTGGCGACAGGGTGGGGCACCGGGGAGCTGTTTTTT.

The chain has TRBV30 and TRBJ1-1; no clear D. The germline CDR1 and CDR2 sequences are GTSNPN and SVGIG (reference sequence). The CDR3 extends over 12 amino acids. With 2 bases removed from V and 9 bases from J, the gap between germline ends came to 13 bases. The CDR3: CAWSSEGAQAFF. In DNA form, the CDR3 reads TGTGCCTGGAGTTCTGAGGGCGCTCAAGCTTTCTTT.

The rearrangement uses TRBV18 and TRBJ2-5; 7 bases agree with TRBD1. CDR1 KGHSH and CDR2 LQKENI come from the germline V gene. CDR3 size: 13 residues. Germline trimming cut 6 bases from V and 4 bases from J; bases unmatched to any gene: 5. The CDR3 DNA reads TGTGCCAGCTCCAGGGGGAGCACAGAGACCCAGTACTTC. Protein product: CASSRGSTETQYF.

The genes are TRBV9 and TRBJ2-2; D possibly matches TRBD1 or TRBD2 (6 bases each). The CDR3 runs 16 residues. The V end lost 4 bases, the J end lost 6 bases, and 19 bases lay between the germline ends. Germline V lookup: CDR1 SGDLS, CDR2 YYNGEE. This CDR3 reads CASSTRAGAGPGELFF. Written as DNA, the CDR3 is TGTGCCAGCAGCACCAGGGCAGGGGCGGGACCCGGGGAGCTGTTTTTT. Complete variable domain (other parts from reference TRBV9 and TRBJ2-2): DSGVTQTPKHLITATGQRVTLRCSPRSGDLSVYWYQQSLDQGLQFLIQYYNGEERAKGNILERFSAQQFPDLHSELNLSSLELGDSALYFCASSTRAGAGPGELFFGEGSRLTVL.

This clone was seen a few times. The rearrangement joins TRBV5-1 to TRBJ1-2; TRBD1 might be the D (5 bases). The CDR3 spans 14 residues. V lost 4 bases, J lost 3 bases, and 13 bases lay in between. Germline CDR1 is SGHRS and CDR2 is YFSETQ. The CDR3 is CASSPVVGDYGYTF. Here the CDR3 DNA reads TGCGCCAGCAGCCCCGTGGTGGGGGACTATGGCTACACCTTC.

This chain links TRBV6-1 with TRBJ1-5; D is ambiguous. This CDR3 region has 12 residues. Trimming cost V 1 base and J 9 bases, with 7 bases left between them. The germline V gene encodes CDR1 MNHNS and CDR2 SASEGT. The CDR3 nucleotides are TGTGCCAGCAGTGAAGTGGAGTGGCCCCAGCATTTT. This translates into CASSEVEWPQHF.

The chain couples TRBV7-2 to TRBJ1-2; 12 bases match TRBD1. Germline V gene lookup returns CDR1 SGHTA and CDR2 FQGNSA. V shed 5 bases, J shed 4 bases, and the junction held 11 bases outside the gene matches. The CDR3 has 17 amino acids. CDR3: CASSPAGTGGGFYGYTF. DNA for the CDR3: TGTGCCAGCAGCCCCGCTGGGACAGGGGGCGGATTCTATGGCTACACCTTC.

In DNA, the CDR3 is TGCGCCAGCAGCCAAGACGGGGCAGGGGACGGCGGGGAGCTGTTTTTT. Translated, it gives CASSQDGAGDGGELFF. The chain links TRBV4-1 to TRBJ2-2; TRBD1 might be the D (6 bases). Germline-derived CDR1 and CDR2 are MGHRA and YSYEKL. This CDR3 spans 16 amino acids. Trimming removed 0 bases from V and 7 bases from J, with 15 bases in between.